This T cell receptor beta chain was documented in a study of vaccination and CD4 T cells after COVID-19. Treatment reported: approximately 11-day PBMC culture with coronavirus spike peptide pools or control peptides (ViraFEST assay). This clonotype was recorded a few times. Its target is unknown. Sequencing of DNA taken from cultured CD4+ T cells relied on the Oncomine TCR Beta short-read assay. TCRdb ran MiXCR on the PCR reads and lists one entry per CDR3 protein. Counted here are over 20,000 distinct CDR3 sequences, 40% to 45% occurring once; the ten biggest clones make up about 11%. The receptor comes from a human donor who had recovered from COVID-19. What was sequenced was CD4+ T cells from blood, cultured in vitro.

Written as DNA, the CDR3 is TGTGCCAGCAGCTTAGGGGCTCCCACTGAAGCTTTCTTT. Amino acid sequence: CASSLGAPTEAFF. The chain is built from TRBV7-8 and TRBJ1-1; D is undetermined. CDR1 SGHVS and CDR2 FQNEAQ come from the germline V gene. Trimming took 1 base from V and 4 from J, leaving 7 bases between them. The CDR3 is made up of 13 amino acids. Together with reference TRBV7-8 and TRBJ1-1, the CDR3 gives the full variable domain: GAGVSQSPRYKVAKRGQDVALRCDPISGHVSLFWYQQALGQGPEFLTYFQNEAQLDKSGLPSDRFFAERPEGSVSTLKIQRTQQEDSAVYLCASSLGAPTEAFFGQGTRLTVV.